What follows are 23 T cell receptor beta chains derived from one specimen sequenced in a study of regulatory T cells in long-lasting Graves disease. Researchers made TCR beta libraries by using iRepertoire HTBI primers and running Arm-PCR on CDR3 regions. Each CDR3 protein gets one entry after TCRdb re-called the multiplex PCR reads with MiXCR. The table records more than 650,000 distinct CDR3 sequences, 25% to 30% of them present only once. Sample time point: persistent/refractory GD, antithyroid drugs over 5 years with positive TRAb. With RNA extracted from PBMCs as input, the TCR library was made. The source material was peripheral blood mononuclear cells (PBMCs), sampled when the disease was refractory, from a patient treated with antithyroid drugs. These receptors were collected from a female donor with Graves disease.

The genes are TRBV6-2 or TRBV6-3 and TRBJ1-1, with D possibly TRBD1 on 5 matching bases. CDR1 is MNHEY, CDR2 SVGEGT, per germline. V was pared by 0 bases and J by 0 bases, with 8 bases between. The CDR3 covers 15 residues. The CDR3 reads CASSYSTEMNTEAFF. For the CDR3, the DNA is TGTGCCAGCAGTTACTCGACAGAGATGAACACTGAAGCTTTCTTT.

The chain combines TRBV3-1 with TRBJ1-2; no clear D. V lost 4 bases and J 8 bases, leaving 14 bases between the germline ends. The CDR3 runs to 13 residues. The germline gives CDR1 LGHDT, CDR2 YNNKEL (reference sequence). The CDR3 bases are TGTGCCAGCAGCCCGACTACTCTGACAGGCTACACCTTC. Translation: CASSPTTLTGYTF.

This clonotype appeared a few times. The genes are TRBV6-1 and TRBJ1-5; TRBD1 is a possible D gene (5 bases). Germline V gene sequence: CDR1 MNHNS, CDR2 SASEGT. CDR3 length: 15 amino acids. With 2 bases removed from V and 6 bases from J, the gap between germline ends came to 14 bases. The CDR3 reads CASSELRWRGQPQHF. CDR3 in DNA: TGTGCCAGCAGTGAACTGCGCTGGAGGGGTCAGCCCCAGCATTTT.

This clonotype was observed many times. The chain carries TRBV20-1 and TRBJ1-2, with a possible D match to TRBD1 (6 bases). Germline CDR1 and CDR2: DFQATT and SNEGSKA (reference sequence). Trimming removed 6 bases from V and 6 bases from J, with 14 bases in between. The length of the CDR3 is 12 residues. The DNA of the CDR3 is TGCAGTGCCTGGGTACAGGGTGATGGCTACACCTTC. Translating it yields CSAWVQGDGYTF.

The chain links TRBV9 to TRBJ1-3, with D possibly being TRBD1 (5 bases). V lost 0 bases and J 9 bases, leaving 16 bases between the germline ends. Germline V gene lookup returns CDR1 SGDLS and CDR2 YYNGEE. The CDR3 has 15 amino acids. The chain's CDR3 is CASSVGGSVTGTIYF. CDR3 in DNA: TGTGCCAGCAGCGTAGGAGGCAGTGTCACAGGCACCATATATTTT.

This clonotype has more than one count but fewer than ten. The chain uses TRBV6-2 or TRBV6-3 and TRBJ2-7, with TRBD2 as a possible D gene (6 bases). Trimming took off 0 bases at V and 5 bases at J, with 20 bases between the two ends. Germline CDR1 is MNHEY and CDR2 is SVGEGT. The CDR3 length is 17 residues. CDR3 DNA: TGTGCCAGCAGTTACTCAAGTTTAGGAGGGAGGACCAACGAGCAGTACTTC. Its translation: CASSYSSLGGRTNEQYF.

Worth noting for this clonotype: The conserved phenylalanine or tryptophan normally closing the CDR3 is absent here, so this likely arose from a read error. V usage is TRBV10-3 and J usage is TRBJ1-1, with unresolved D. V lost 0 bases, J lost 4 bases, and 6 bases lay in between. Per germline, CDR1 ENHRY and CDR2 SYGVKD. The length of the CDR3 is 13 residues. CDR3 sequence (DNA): TGTGCCATCAGTGAGTCGAGTGCCACTGAAGCTTTCCTT. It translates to CAISESSATEAFL.

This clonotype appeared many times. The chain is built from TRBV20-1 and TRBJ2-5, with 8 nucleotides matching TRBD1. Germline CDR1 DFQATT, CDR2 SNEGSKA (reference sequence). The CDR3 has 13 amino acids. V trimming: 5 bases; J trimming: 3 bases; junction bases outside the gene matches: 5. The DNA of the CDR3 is TGCAGTGCTGATTCGGACAGGGAAGAGACCCAGTACTTC. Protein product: CSADSDREETQYF.

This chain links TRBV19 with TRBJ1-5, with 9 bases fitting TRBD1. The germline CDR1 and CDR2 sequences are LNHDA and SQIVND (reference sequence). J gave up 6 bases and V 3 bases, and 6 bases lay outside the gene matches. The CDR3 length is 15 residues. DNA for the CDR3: TGTGCCAGTAGTATCCTTGCACAGGGGGCTCAGCCCCAGCATTTT. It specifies CASSILAQGAQPQHF.

CDR3 sequence: CSDGTGYGYTF. Written as DNA, the CDR3 is TGCAGCGACGGGACAGGCTATGGCTACACCTTC. V is TRBV29-1 and J is TRBJ1-2; 8 nucleotides match TRBD1. V gave up 7 bases and J gave up 4 bases; unmatched junction bases: 2. The length of the CDR3 is 11 residues. CDR1 SQVTM and CDR2 ANQGSEA come from the germline V gene.

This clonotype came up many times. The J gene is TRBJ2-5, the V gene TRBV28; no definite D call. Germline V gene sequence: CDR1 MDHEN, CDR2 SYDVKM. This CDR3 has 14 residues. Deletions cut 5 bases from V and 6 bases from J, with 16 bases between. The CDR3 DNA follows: TGTGCCAGCAGTCCCATATCAGCCCTAAAGACCCAGTACTTC. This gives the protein CASSPISALKTQYF.

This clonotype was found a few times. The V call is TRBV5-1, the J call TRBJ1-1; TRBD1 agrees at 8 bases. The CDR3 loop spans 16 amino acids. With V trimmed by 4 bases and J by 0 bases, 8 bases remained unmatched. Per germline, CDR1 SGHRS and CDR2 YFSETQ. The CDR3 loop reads CASSDGQGILNTEAFF. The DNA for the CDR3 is TGCGCCAGCAGCGACGGACAGGGAATACTGAACACTGAAGCTTTCTTT.

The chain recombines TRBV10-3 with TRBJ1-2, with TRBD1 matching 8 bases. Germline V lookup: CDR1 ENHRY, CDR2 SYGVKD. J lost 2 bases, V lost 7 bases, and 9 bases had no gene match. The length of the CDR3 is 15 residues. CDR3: CAITPGQATNYGYTF. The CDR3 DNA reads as TGTGCCATCACCCCGGGACAGGCAACCAACTATGGCTACACCTTC.

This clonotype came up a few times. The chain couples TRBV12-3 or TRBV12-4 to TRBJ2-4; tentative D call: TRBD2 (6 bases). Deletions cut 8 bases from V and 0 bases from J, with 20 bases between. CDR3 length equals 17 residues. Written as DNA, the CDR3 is TGTGCCAGCGGTGGCGGGACCTTCACCCTAGCCAAAAACATTCAGTACTTC. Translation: CASGGGTFTLAKNIQYF.

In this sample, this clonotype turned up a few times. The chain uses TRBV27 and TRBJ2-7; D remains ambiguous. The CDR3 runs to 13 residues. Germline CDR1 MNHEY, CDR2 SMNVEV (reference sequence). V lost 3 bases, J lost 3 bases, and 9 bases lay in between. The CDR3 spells CASSFVSGYEQYF. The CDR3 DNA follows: TGTGCCAGCAGTTTTGTCTCGGGCTACGAGCAGTACTTC.

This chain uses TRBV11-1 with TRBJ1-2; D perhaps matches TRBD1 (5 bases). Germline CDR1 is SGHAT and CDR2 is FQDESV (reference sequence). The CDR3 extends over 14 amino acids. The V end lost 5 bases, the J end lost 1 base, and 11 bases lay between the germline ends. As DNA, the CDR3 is TGTGCCAGCAGCCACGGGACGGTTAACTATGGCTACACCTTC. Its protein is CASSHGTVNYGYTF.

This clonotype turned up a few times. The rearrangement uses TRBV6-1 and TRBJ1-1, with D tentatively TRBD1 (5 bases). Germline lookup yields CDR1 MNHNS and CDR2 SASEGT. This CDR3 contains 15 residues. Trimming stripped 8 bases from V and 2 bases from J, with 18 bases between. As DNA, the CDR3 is TGTGCCAGCTCCAGGGAGTCAGGGAGAAACACTGAAGCTTTCTTT. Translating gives CASSRESGRNTEAFF.

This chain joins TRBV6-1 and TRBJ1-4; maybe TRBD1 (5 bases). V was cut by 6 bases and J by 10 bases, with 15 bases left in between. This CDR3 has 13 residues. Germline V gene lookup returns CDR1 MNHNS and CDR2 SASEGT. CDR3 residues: CASSTSGGGKLFF. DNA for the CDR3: TGTGCCAGCAGCACCTCCGGGGGAGGAAAACTGTTTTTT.

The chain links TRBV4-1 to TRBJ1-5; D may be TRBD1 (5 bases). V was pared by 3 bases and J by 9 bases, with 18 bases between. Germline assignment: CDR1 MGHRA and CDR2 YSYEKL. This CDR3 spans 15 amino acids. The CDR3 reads CASSHDRNPTRPQHF. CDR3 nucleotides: TGCGCCAGCAGCCATGACAGAAACCCCACAAGGCCCCAGCATTTT.

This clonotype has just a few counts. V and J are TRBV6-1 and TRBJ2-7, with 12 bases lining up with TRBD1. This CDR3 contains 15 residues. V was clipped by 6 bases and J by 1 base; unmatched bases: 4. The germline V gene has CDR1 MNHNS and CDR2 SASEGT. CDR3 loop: CASRRGQGASYEQYF. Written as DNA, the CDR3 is TGTGCCAGCAGGCGGGGACAGGGGGCTTCCTACGAGCAGTACTTC.

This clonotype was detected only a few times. The CDR3 here is CSAFRISGANVLTF. The CDR3, as DNA: TGCAGTGCTTTCCGGATCTCTGGGGCCAACGTCCTGACTTTC. V gene TRBV20-1 combines with J gene TRBJ2-6, with D unresolved. The CDR3 sequence is 14 residues long. The germline V and J ends were trimmed by 5 bases and 0 bases, with 8 bases remaining between them. Germline CDR1 reads DFQATT; CDR2 reads SNEGSKA (reference sequence).

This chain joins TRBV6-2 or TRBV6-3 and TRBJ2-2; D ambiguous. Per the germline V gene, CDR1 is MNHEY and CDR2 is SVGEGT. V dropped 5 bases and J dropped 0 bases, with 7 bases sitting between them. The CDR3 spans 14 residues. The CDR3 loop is CASSEQPNTGELFF. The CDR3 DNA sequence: TGTGCCAGCAGTGAACAGCCGAACACCGGGGAGCTGTTTTTT.

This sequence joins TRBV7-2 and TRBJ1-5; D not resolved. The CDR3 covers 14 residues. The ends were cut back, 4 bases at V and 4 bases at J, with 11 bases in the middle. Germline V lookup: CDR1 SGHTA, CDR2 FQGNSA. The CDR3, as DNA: TGTGCCAGCAGCTCAAACAATGGGAATCAGCCCCAGCATTTT. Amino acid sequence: CASSSNNGNQPQHF.